The 14 T cell receptor beta chains below were found in one sample sequenced in a study of blood T cell repertoires in COVID-19. Here immunoSEQ multiplex PCR was the method, and the copy in TCRdb shows in-frame clones only, minus some. The top ten clones hold less than 6% of a sample with around 400,000 clones, about four fifths of them seen once. Sequences were obtained from PBMCs or T cells enriched from blood (not recorded which). The receptors stem from a woman aged 50 to 60 who had recovered from COVID-19.

The chain recombines TRBV11-3 with TRBJ1-1, with 9 bases matching TRBD1. CDR1 and CDR2 (germline): SGHNT, YENEEA. The CDR3 extends over 14 amino acids. The junction had 6 bases not matched to a gene; V was cut back by 4 bases and J by 6 bases. The CDR3: CASSSPGQGPEAFF. Here the CDR3 DNA reads TGTGCCAGCAGCTCCCCGGGACAGGGCCCTGAAGCTTTCTTT.

This chain uses TRBV6-6 with TRBJ2-2, with D perhaps matching TRBD2 (5 bases). The germline V gene encodes CDR1 MNHNY and CDR2 SVGAGI (reference sequence). The CDR3 contains 13 residues. Trimming pared 4 bases from V and 4 bases from J, leaving 7 bases between. CDR3 bases: TGTGCCAGCAGTTCGAGCGGCACCGGGGAGCTGTTTTTT. Translated, it gives CASSSSGTGELFF.

The chain combines TRBV2 with TRBJ1-2; D might be TRBD1 (5 bases). The CDR3 totals 14 residues. V was trimmed by 1 base and J by 4 bases, leaving 10 bases between them. Germline V gene sequence: CDR1 SNHLY, CDR2 FYNNEI. The DNA for the CDR3 is TGTGCCAGCAGTGAAGTTGGCCAGGGCTATGGCTACACCTTC. Encoded protein: CASSEVGQGYGYTF.

The V gene is TRBV15, the J gene TRBJ1-5; tentative D call: TRBD1 (6 bases). This CDR3 region has 13 residues. The germline V and J ends were trimmed by 5 bases and 5 bases, with 10 bases remaining between them. The germline V gene encodes CDR1 LNHNV and CDR2 YYDKDF (reference sequence). The CDR3 loop is CATSLNRDQPQHF. The CDR3 bases are TGTGCCACCAGCCTTAACAGGGATCAGCCCCAGCATTTT.

At least ten counts were recorded for this clone. The rearrangement uses TRBV30 and TRBJ1-1, with 9 bases that match TRBD1. J gave up 7 bases and V 8 bases, and 5 bases lay outside the gene matches. The CDR3 is made up of 11 amino acids. The germline V gene has CDR1 GTSNPN and CDR2 SVGIG (reference sequence). The CDR3 protein is CASRQGVEAFF. The CDR3 DNA is TGTGCCAGTAGACAGGGGGTTGAAGCTTTCTTT.

The chain employs TRBV11-3 and TRBJ1-1; 7 bases match TRBD1. Germline CDR1 is SGHNT and CDR2 is YENEEA. This CDR3 comprises 15 residues. The V gene end was trimmed by 3 bases and the J gene end by 1 base; junction bases not matched to a gene: 5. CDR3 coding DNA: TGTGCCAGCAGCTTCAGGGGGTGGGAGAACACTGAAGCTTTCTTT. It codes for CASSFRGWENTEAFF.

This chain joins TRBV6-4 and TRBJ1-2, with 7 bases identical to TRBD1. CDR1 is MRHNA and CDR2 is SNTAGT in the germline V gene. The CDR3 has 13 residues. V was clipped by 6 bases and J by 6 bases; unmatched bases: 7. CDR3 nucleotide sequence: TGTGCCAGCAGACCCGGGACAGATGATGGCTACACCTTC. Translating it yields CASRPGTDDGYTF.

This clone appeared a few times. V and J are TRBV7-9 and TRBJ1-4; 9 nucleotides align to TRBD1. CDR1 SEHNR and CDR2 FQNEAQ come from the germline V gene (reference sequence). V lost 5 bases, J lost 8 bases, and 9 bases stayed unmatched. The CDR3 spans 15 residues. CDR3 protein: CASSPTGGSGEKLFF. DNA of the CDR3: TGTGCCAGCAGCCCTACAGGGGGCAGTGGAGAAAAACTGTTTTTT.

The V gene is TRBV4-3, the J gene TRBJ1-6, with TRBD1 matching over 7 bases. This CDR3 contains 16 residues. V lost 4 bases and J lost 7; bases outside the gene matches: 10. Germline CDR1 is LGHNA and CDR2 is YSLEER. The CDR3 reads CASSPAGGMRNSPLHF. DNA of the CDR3: TGCGCCAGCAGCCCCGCAGGGGGAATGCGAAATTCACCCCTCCACTTT.

The chain is built from TRBV7-3 and TRBJ2-1; possibly TRBD1 for D (6 bases). V lost 5 bases, J lost 6 bases, and 17 bases lay in between. In germline, CDR1 is SGHTA, CDR2 FQGTGA. The CDR3 is 15 amino acids. CDR3 region: CASSPGEIGGNEQFF. The CDR3 coding sequence is TGTGCCAGCAGCCCAGGGGAGATAGGGGGCAATGAGCAGTTCTTC.

The rearrangement uses TRBV3-1 (or the pseudogene TRBV3-2) and TRBJ1-3, with TRBD1 identical over 9 bases. Germline values: CDR1 LGHDT, CDR2 YNNKEL (reference sequence). V was pared by 4 bases and J by 0 bases, with 10 bases of the junction left unmatched. CDR3 size: 18 residues. DNA of the CDR3: TGTGCCAGCAGCCCACGGGACAGGGCTTTCTCCTCTGGAAACACCATATATTTT. It specifies CASSPRDRAFSSGNTIYF.

V is TRBV3-1 (or the pseudogene TRBV3-2) and J is TRBJ1-6, with D maybe TRBD1 (6 bases). This CDR3 comprises 14 residues. The germline CDR1 and CDR2 sequences are LGHDT and YNNKEL (reference sequence). V lost 5 bases and J 4 bases, leaving 9 bases between the germline ends. In nucleotides, the CDR3 is TGTGCCAGCAGCGCCCAGGGGTATAATTCACCCCTCCACTTT. As protein: CASSAQGYNSPLHF.

In its sample, this clone was seen a few times. The chain is built from TRBV4-2 and TRBJ1-2; D possibly corresponds to TRBD1 (5 bases). CDR1 is LGHNA, CDR2 YNFKEQ, per germline. V was pared by 0 bases and J by 8 bases, with 16 bases between. This CDR3 contains 15 residues. Written as DNA, the CDR3 is TGTGCCAGCAGCCAAGAGGGCGGGGGAGCGGGAGGCTACACCTTC. This gives the protein CASSQEGGGAGGYTF.

This clone was recorded a few times. The chain's CDR3 is CASSQAQGRTEAFF. The DNA for the CDR3 is TGTGCCAGCAGCCAGGCACAGGGCCGCACTGAAGCTTTCTTT. The chain has TRBV4-2 and TRBJ1-1; D is possibly TRBD1 (6 bases). Per germline, CDR1 LGHNA and CDR2 YNFKEQ. Trimming left V 3 bases short and J 4 bases short, with 12 bases between. This CDR3 contains 14 residues.